Here is one TCR beta chain with its context. The antigen is not known. The sample belongs to a study of OX40 agonist ivuxolimab in advanced cancers. As for the study in general: Patients got intravenous ivuxolimab at 0.01 to 10 mg/kg every 2 weeks. Patients with prior anti-PD-1, anti-PD-L1 or anti-CTLA-4 therapy were eligible; about 40% had some. Study-level points and caveats: Individuals who were partial responders at 0.1-3.0 mg/kg had clonal expansion that ranked among the lowest.

The protocol was immunoSEQ multiplex PCR, while the TCRdb copy is restricted to in-frame clones and leaves out a portion. The table lists tens of thousands of clones, about 86% of them singletons, with around 1.5% in the top ten. Anyone with autoimmune disease history or systemic immunosuppression was excluded. Looked up from germline, CDR1 is MNHNS and CDR2 is SASEGT. The CDR3 has 15 amino acids. Trimming stripped 8 bases from V and 0 bases from J, with 14 bases between. This sequence joins TRBV6-1 and TRBJ1-5, with D possibly matching TRBD1 (5 bases). The sample in question was CD4+ or CD8+ T cells sorted from blood, obtained in a trial of the OX40 agonist ivuxolimab. The source of this sequence is an adult with an advanced solid tumor such as melanoma, head and neck, liver or kidney cancer. In nucleotides, the CDR3 is TGTGCCAGCGACGGGAGGGGCCATAGCAATCAGCCCCAGCATTTT. Amino acids: CASDGRGHSNQPQHF.